The 18 T cell receptor beta chains presented below share a single source sample, sequenced in a study of vaccination and CD4 T cells after COVID-19. Scientists ran DNA taken from cultured CD4+ T cells through the Oncomine TCR Beta short-read assay for sequencing. TCRdb analysed the PCR reads with MiXCR anew, one entry per CDR3 protein. Among some 22,000 distinct CDR3 sequences, approximately 67% were seen once, and the ten largest hold roughly a fifth. For these receptors, no antigen is known. Described treatment: approximately 11-day PBMC culture with coronavirus spike peptide pools or control peptides (ViraFEST assay). The sample in question was CD4+ T cells from blood, cultured in vitro, obtained after SARS-CoV-2 vaccination. These receptors all stem from a human donor who received a COVID-19 vaccine.

A few counts support this clonotype. CDR3 loop: CASSSRAGMGNQPQHF. CDR3 nucleotide sequence: TGTGCCAGCAGTTCCAGGGCAGGTATGGGCAATCAGCCCCAGCATTTT. The chain recombines TRBV27 with TRBJ1-5, with D possibly TRBD1 on 5 matching bases. V dropped 4 bases and J dropped 2 bases, with 15 bases sitting between them. This CDR3 has 16 residues. From germline, CDR1 is MNHEY and CDR2 SMNVEV (reference sequence).

A few counts support this clonotype. V is TRBV20-1 and J is TRBJ1-6; D uncertain. V lost 2 bases and J 7 bases, leaving 15 bases between the germline ends. CDR3 size: 15 residues. In germline, CDR1 is DFQATT, CDR2 SNEGSKA (reference sequence). The CDR3 protein is CSARNPLTQNSPLHF. CDR3 in DNA: TGCAGTGCTAGAAACCCTCTGACTCAAAATTCACCCCTCCACTTT.

V usage is TRBV5-1 and J usage is TRBJ2-7, with 9 bases identical to TRBD2. The germline CDR1 and CDR2 sequences are SGHRS and YFSETQ. The J segment lost 3 bases and the V segment lost 5 bases, leaving 9 bases of the junction unmatched. The CDR3 totals 15 residues. The CDR3 DNA reads TGCGCCAGCAGTTTTCTAGCGGGGAGAAACTACGAGCAGTACTTC. This encodes CASSFLAGRNYEQYF.

Of note for this clonotype: At one end, the junction sequence differs from germline, possibly due to a read error. This rearrangement joins TRBV30 to TRBJ1-5, with D possibly TRBD1 on 6 matching bases. The germline gives CDR1 GTSNPN, CDR2 SVGIG (reference sequence). The CDR3 runs 14 residues. The CDR3 bases are TGTGCCTGGAGCCGAGGGGGGGCAGACCAGCCCCGGCATTTT. Residues: CAWSRGGADQPRHF.

The genes are TRBV5-4 and TRBJ2-7; D is tentatively TRBD1 or TRBD2 (5 bases each). Trimming shortened V by 0 bases and J by 5 bases, and 9 bases separated the two germline ends. This CDR3 spans 13 amino acids. Germline assignment: CDR1 SGHNT and CDR2 YYREEE (reference sequence). CDR3 in DNA: TGTGCCAGCAGCTTGGCAGGGACCAACGAGCAGTACTTC. Translating it yields CASSLAGTNEQYF.

V gene TRBV7-9 combines with J gene TRBJ1-2, with D maybe TRBD1 (5 bases). Germline CDR1 and CDR2: SEHNR and FQNEAQ (reference sequence). Between the trimmed V and J ends, which lost 5 bases and 1 base, there was a span of 8 bases. This CDR3 spans 13 amino acids. CDR3 loop: CASSPRVNYGYTF. DNA for the CDR3: TGTGCCAGCAGCCCCAGGGTTAACTATGGCTACACCTTC.

The chain combines TRBV2 with TRBJ2-4; no definite D call. V was pared by 1 base and J by 0 bases, with 4 bases between. Germline-derived CDR1 and CDR2 are SNHLY and FYNNEI. This CDR3 contains 14 residues. This CDR3 reads CASSEDLAKNIQYF. CDR3 in DNA: TGTGCCAGCAGTGAAGACCTAGCCAAAAACATTCAGTACTTC.

DNA for the CDR3: TGCGCCAGCAGTCGCGACCAGGACCCGAACACTGAAGCTTTCTTT. It translates to CASSRDQDPNTEAFF. V is TRBV10-1 and J is TRBJ1-1; D unclear. Germline assignment: CDR1 WNHNN and CDR2 SYGVQD (reference sequence). The CDR3 runs 15 residues. Trimming pared 5 bases from V and 1 base from J, leaving 14 bases between.

V is TRBV30 and J is TRBJ1-1; D uncertain. Trimming took 5 bases from V and 3 from J, leaving 13 bases between them. The germline gives CDR1 GTSNPN, CDR2 SVGIG (reference sequence). The CDR3 has 13 residues. CDR3 loop: CAWRGRGDTEAFF. The CDR3 DNA follows: TGTGCCTGGCGCGGGAGAGGAGACACTGAAGCTTTCTTT.

The chain couples TRBV19 to TRBJ2-3; possibly TRBD2 for D (7 bases). There are 16 residues in the CDR3. Germline values: CDR1 LNHDA, CDR2 SQIVND (reference sequence). V was cut by 5 bases and J by 5 bases, with 20 bases left in between. The CDR3 sequence is CASSPRGAGAGDTQYF. As DNA, the CDR3 is TGTGCCAGTAGTCCCCGAGGGGCGGGGGCTGGAGATACGCAGTATTTT.

The chain is built from TRBV28 and TRBJ1-1; no firm D call. V gave up 7 bases and J gave up 4 bases, with 10 bases separating them. The CDR3 contains 12 residues. Germline V gene data show CDR1 as MDHEN and CDR2 as SYDVKM. CDR3 sequence reads: CASKAGITEAFF. As DNA, the CDR3 is TGTGCCAGCAAAGCGGGGATCACTGAAGCTTTCTTT.

V is TRBV6-5 and J is TRBJ2-3; TRBD2 agrees at 7 bases. Germline CDR1 and CDR2: MNHEY and SVGAGI. Trimming removed 2 bases from V and 4 bases from J; junction bases left unmatched: 6. This CDR3 spans 15 amino acids. For the CDR3, the DNA is TGTGCCAGCAGTTACGTAGCGGGCCGGGCAGATACGCAGTATTTT. Protein sequence: CASSYVAGRADTQYF.

This sequence joins TRBV6-1 and TRBJ2-2; D not resolved. V was cut by 6 bases and J by 4 bases, with 9 bases left in between. The CDR3 extends over 13 amino acids. The germline V gene encodes CDR1 MNHNS and CDR2 SASEGT. The CDR3: CASRRPPTGELFF. CDR3 nucleotides: TGTGCCAGCAGACGTCCGCCCACCGGGGAGCTGTTTTTT.

The chain combines TRBV6-5 with TRBJ1-1; perhaps TRBD1 as D (6 bases). The length of the CDR3 is 18 residues. Trimming took off 4 bases at V and 10 bases at J, with 31 bases between the two ends. Germline CDR1 is MNHEY and CDR2 is SVGAGI. The DNA for the CDR3 is TGTGCCAGCAGTTTGGTACAGGGTATTGTAATCGGTTTGGGATTAGCTTTCTTT. It yields the protein CASSLVQGIVIGLGLAFF.

V gene TRBV12-3 or TRBV12-4 combines with J gene TRBJ1-5; no firm D call. The CDR3 is 11 amino acids. Deletions cut 2 bases from V and 10 bases from J, with 6 bases between. This CDR3 is CASSLTGPQHF. Written as DNA, the CDR3 is TGTGCCAGCAGTTTAACGGGTCCCCAGCATTTT.

The rearrangement uses TRBV2 and TRBJ2-5; TRBD1 matches 9 bases. The CDR3 totals 14 residues. Germline CDR1 is SNHLY and CDR2 is FYNNEI. V lost 6 bases to trimming and J lost 4 bases; unmatched junction nucleotides: 6. The CDR3 sequence: CASSRDRDLETQYF. In DNA, the CDR3 is TGTGCCAGCAGCCGGGACAGGGATTTAGAGACCCAGTACTTC.

This clonotype showed up just a few times. V gene TRBV7-3 combines with J gene TRBJ1-6; D unclear. Deletions cut 8 bases from V and 7 bases from J, with 12 bases between. The germline V gene has CDR1 SGHTA and CDR2 FQGTGA. The CDR3 loop spans 13 amino acids. The CDR3 DNA reads as TGTGCCAGCGCGGAGACCCCCAATTCACCCCTCCACTTT. This codes for CASAETPNSPLHF.

This rearrangement joins TRBV2 to TRBJ2-3; 8 bases map to TRBD2. This CDR3 is 17 amino acids long. Germline CDR1 SNHLY, CDR2 FYNNEI. Germline trimming cut 8 bases from V and 0 bases from J; bases unmatched to any gene: 13. DNA of the CDR3: TGTGCCAGCGGACGCGGGGGGCCCTTACGAAGCACAGATACGCAGTATTTT. Amino acids: CASGRGGPLRSTDTQYF.